What follows are 14 T cell receptor beta chains derived from one specimen sequenced in a study of control samples from healthy donors and cancer patients. Using immunoSEQ multiplex PCR, the repertoire was profiled, and TCRdb retains in-frame clones only, with some absent. The repertoire holds over 200,000 clones, with approximately 80% as singletons. The specimen was PBMCs. The source is a woman aged 55-69 years with lung cancer.

The chain links TRBV27 to TRBJ2-7; TRBD1 agrees at 8 bases. In germline, CDR1 is MNHEY, CDR2 SMNVEV (reference sequence). V lost 2 bases, J lost 1 base, and 10 bases stayed unmatched. The CDR3 spans 17 residues. The chain's CDR3 is CASSLAFPGTGSYEQYF. The CDR3 DNA reads TGTGCCAGCAGTTTAGCGTTTCCTGGGACAGGTTCCTACGAGCAGTACTTC.

The genes are TRBV5-4 and TRBJ2-1; D is ambiguous. V dropped 0 bases and J dropped 0 bases, with 7 bases sitting between them. The germline V gene encodes CDR1 SGHNT and CDR2 YYREEE (reference sequence). The CDR3 is 15 amino acids. CDR3 sequence (DNA): TGTGCCAGCAGCTTGGCCGGAAACTCCTACAATGAGCAGTTCTTC. It is translated as CASSLAGNSYNEQFF. The variable domain in full, with the rest retrieved from reference TRBV5-4 and TRBJ2-1, is ETGVTQSPTHLIKTRGQQVTLRCSSQSGHNTVSWYQQALGQGPQFIFQYYREEENGRGNFPPRFSGLQFPNYSSELNVNALELDDSALYLCASSLAGNSYNEQFFGPGTRLTVL.

The V gene is TRBV28, the J gene TRBJ2-1; the match to TRBD2 covers 9 bases. Germline V gene data show CDR1 as MDHEN and CDR2 as SYDVKM. There are 15 residues in the CDR3. V lost 3 bases, J lost 9 bases, and 9 bases stayed unmatched. CDR3 loop: CASSFIAGASGEQFF. CDR3 sequence (DNA): TGTGCCAGCAGTTTCATAGCGGGGGCGTCGGGTGAGCAGTTCTTC.

This rearrangement joins TRBV2 to TRBJ2-2; the D gene is possibly TRBD1 (7 bases). Trimming pared 8 bases from V and 6 bases from J, leaving 16 bases between. The CDR3 runs to 14 residues. From germline, CDR1 is SNHLY and CDR2 FYNNEI. CDR3 DNA sequence: TGTGCCAGCGGGGGGACAGTGGCCCCCGGGGAGCTGTTTTTT. This codes for CASGGTVAPGELFF.

The gene calls are TRBV5-1 and TRBJ1-3, with TRBD1 identical over 9 bases. The CDR3 runs 17 residues. The V and J ends lost 2 bases and 3 bases, in that order; junction bases with no gene match: 9. Germline V gene lookup returns CDR1 SGHRS and CDR2 YFSETQ. The CDR3 sequence: CASSFREQGAYGNTIYF. CDR3 bases: TGCGCCAGCAGCTTCAGGGAACAGGGGGCATATGGAAACACCATATATTTT.

The rearrangement uses TRBV5-1 and TRBJ2-5; TRBD1 agrees at 7 bases. The CDR3 has 14 amino acids. Losses at the gene ends were 5 bases for V and 2 bases for J; bases not matched to a gene: 6. Germline V gene lookup returns CDR1 SGHRS and CDR2 YFSETQ. The CDR3: CASRPRQGQETQYF. CDR3 DNA: TGCGCCAGCAGACCCCGACAGGGTCAAGAGACCCAGTACTTC.

V and J are TRBV20-1 and TRBJ2-3; D ambiguous. Trimming left V 5 bases short and J 2 bases short, with 5 bases between. This CDR3 comprises 11 residues. Germline-derived CDR1 and CDR2 are DFQATT and SNEGSKA (reference sequence). This CDR3 reads CSAPDTDTQYF. CDR3 bases: TGCAGTGCTCCGGACACAGATACGCAGTATTTT.

Many counts were recorded for this clone. The chain carries TRBV10-1 and TRBJ1-6; D is undetermined. The CDR3 has 13 residues. V was shortened by 3 bases and J by 10 bases, with 10 bases between the two germline ends. Per germline, CDR1 WNHNN and CDR2 SYGVQD (reference sequence). The CDR3: CASSDGYESPLHF. CDR3 coding DNA: TGCGCCAGCAGTGACGGGTACGAGTCACCCCTCCACTTT.

This clone was observed a handful of times. This chain connects TRBV6-2 or TRBV6-3 to TRBJ2-7; 10 bases line up with TRBD2. Germline CDR1 is MNHEY and CDR2 is SVGEGT. The CDR3 sequence is 14 residues long. V lost 5 bases, J lost 3 bases, and 4 bases stayed unmatched. The CDR3 protein is CASSPGLASYEQYF. CDR3 in DNA: TGTGCCAGCAGTCCGGGACTAGCGAGCTACGAGCAGTACTTC.

The chain recombines TRBV24-1 with TRBJ2-7, with D possibly being TRBD1 (6 bases). Germline CDR1 KGHDR, CDR2 SFDVKD. The V and J ends lost 3 bases and 3 bases respectively, with 20 bases between them. The CDR3 has 17 residues. For the CDR3, the DNA is TGTGCCACCAGTGATCCTGACAGGCTCATCGTGGGCTACGAGCAGTACTTC. Translated, it gives CATSDPDRLIVGYEQYF.

J is TRBJ1-3 and V is TRBV12-3 or TRBV12-4, with D possibly TRBD1 on 5 matching bases. The CDR3 runs to 12 residues. The CDR3 here is CGGGRGGNTIYF. DNA for the CDR3: TGTGGAGGAGGGAGGGGTGGAAACACCATATATTTT.

The chain combines TRBV7-9 with TRBJ2-2; D is ambiguous. Trimming left V 1 base short and J 4 bases short, with 10 bases between. This CDR3 has 15 amino acids. Germline CDR1 is SEHNR and CDR2 is FQNEAQ (reference sequence). CDR3 loop: CASSLVGQVTGELFF. As DNA, the CDR3 is TGTGCCAGCAGCTTAGTGGGTCAGGTCACCGGGGAGCTGTTTTTT.

The J gene is TRBJ2-7, the V gene TRBV5-1; D not resolved. Germline V gives CDR1 SGHRS, CDR2 YFSETQ. V was cut by 0 bases and J by 3 bases, with 7 bases left in between. This CDR3 contains 13 residues. CDR3 sequence (DNA): TGCGCCAGCAGCTTGGAACCGGTCTACGAGCAGTACTTC. Encoded protein: CASSLEPVYEQYF.

The genes are TRBV2 and TRBJ1-5; no reliable D call. The CDR3 covers 14 residues. CDR1 is SNHLY and CDR2 is FYNNEI in the germline V gene. Trimming took off 2 bases at V and 0 bases at J, with 5 bases between the two ends. The CDR3 DNA reads TGTGCCAGCAGTGAAAGGCATAGCAATCAGCCCCAGCATTTT. Amino acids: CASSERHSNQPQHF.